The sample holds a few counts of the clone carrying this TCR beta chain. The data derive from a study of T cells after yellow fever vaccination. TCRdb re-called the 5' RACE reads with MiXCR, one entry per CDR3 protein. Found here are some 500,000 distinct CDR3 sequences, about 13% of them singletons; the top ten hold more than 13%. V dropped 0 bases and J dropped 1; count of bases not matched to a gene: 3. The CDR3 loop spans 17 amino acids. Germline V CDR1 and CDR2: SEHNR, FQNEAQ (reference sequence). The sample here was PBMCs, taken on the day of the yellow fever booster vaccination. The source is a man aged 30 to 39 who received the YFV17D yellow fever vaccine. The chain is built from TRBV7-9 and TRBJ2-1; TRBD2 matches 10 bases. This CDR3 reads CASSLAQGLASYNEQFF. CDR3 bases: TGTGCCAGCAGCTTAGCTCAGGGACTAGCGTCCTACAATGAGCAGTTCTTC.